These T cell receptor beta chains were read from a single sample in a study of blood T cells in healthy people across ages. TCRdb ran MiXCR on the 5' RACE reads and lists one entry per CDR3 protein. The repertoire holds over a million distinct CDR3 sequences, with under 30% as singletons. The same sample was also used in a study of T cells of mothers and their children.

Sequenced sample: blood. The receptor source for this set is a girl aged 2-15 years in good health. Each CDR3 is given with its conserved first and last residue. A D gene is named only where the DNA matches it firmly.

>NA|TRBV29-1|TRBJ2-1
CSVSPRLTPYNEQFF
>NA|TRBV29-1|NA
CSVFTGSMYNEQFF
>NA|TRBV6-2/TRBV6-3|TRBJ2-5
CASSYRTGLQTQYF
>NA|TRBV20-1|TRBJ2-5
CSARERRVAQYF
>NA|TRBV6-5|TRBJ2-2
CASMTTDTGELFF
>NA|TRBV29-1|TRBJ2-7
CSALQGNEQYF
>NA|TRBV13|TRBJ2-5
CASSLRGQLDYKGYQETQYF
>TRBD1|TRBV29-1|TRBJ2-7
CSVEGQAPSYEQYF
>NA|TRBV7-3|TRBJ2-1
CASSLDLESSYNEQFF
>TRBD2|TRBV3-1|TRBJ2-1
CASSRPGTKFYEQFF
>TRBD2|TRBV3-1|TRBJ2-7
CASSQAWASGSYEQYF
>TRBD2|TRBV5-1|TRBJ2-3
CASSLGPFTSGGTDTQYF
>NA|TRBV7-9|TRBJ2-7
CASSFSSRYEQYF
>NA|TRBV10-3|TRBJ2-3
CAISESSLDSTDTQYF
>NA|TRBV15|TRBJ2-2
CATSSPKGYNTGELFF
>TRBD2|TRBV7-2|TRBJ2-7
CASSPASGRYEQYF
>NA|TRBV4-1|TRBJ1-1
CASRPYTSNTEAFF
>NA|TRBV29-1|TRBJ2-5
CSVRLQETQYF
>TRBD1|TRBV5-1|TRBJ2-2
CASKLGTENTGELFF
>TRBD2|TRBV4-1|TRBJ2-7
CASSQDQRGRWREQYF
>TRBD2|TRBV20-1|TRBJ2-7
CSARLSGSNEQYF
>NA|TRBV28|TRBJ1-2
CASGIGQSNYGYTF
>NA|TRBV27|TRBJ1-5
CASSLSANQPQHF
>NA|TRBV7-8|TRBJ2-3
CASSLYLANRPDTQYF
>NA|TRBV21-1|TRBJ2-5
CASEETQCF
>TRBD2|TRBV7-8|NA
CASSLEGGFQGETQYF
>TRBD2|TRBV4-1|TRBJ2-2
CASSQEAGGYTGELFF
>NA|TRBV3-1|TRBJ1-4
CASSQPPSTNEKLFF
>NA|TRBV12-3/TRBV12-4|TRBJ2-5
CASSLKGQGDEKTQYF
>TRBD2|TRBV11-1|TRBJ2-5
CASSAKKIWTSGRAGEETQYF
>TRBD1|TRBV20-1|TRBJ1-4
CSARPGQRNEKLFF
>TRBD2|TRBV7-3|TRBJ2-5
CASSPGLEGETQYF
>TRBD1|TRBV9|TRBJ2-3
CASSEKGVRTGDDTQYF
>TRBD1|TRBV6-6|TRBJ1-2
CANSYSGTDYGYTF
>NA|TRBV12-3/TRBV12-4|TRBJ2-7
CASRSQGYEQYF
>NA|TRBV3-1|TRBJ1-5
CASRGGLFEWPQHF
>NA|TRBV2|TRBJ2-7
CASSEGAEQYF